Below, 19 T cell receptor beta chains from the same sample are listed, as sequenced in a study of lymphopenia after photon versus proton radiotherapy. The data were produced by immunoSEQ multiplex PCR, yet TCRdb's version contains in-frame clones alone and is incomplete. The sample contains about 14,000 clones, 82% of which appear only once. The source material was peripheral blood, sampled from a patient treated with photon-based radiotherapy. These receptors originate from a man aged 50-59 years with gastric cancer.

The gene calls are TRBV5-1 and TRBJ2-1; 12 bases are a match to TRBD2. The J segment lost 8 bases and the V segment lost 8 bases, leaving 5 bases of the junction unmatched. Germline assignment: CDR1 SGHRS and CDR2 YFSETQ. The CDR3 totals 13 residues. The CDR3 sequence: CASSTSGGYEQFF. The DNA for the CDR3 is TGCGCCAGTTCGACTAGCGGGGGTTATGAGCAGTTCTTC. Filled out from reference TRBV5-1 and TRBJ2-1, the complete variable domain reads KAGVTQTPRYLIKTRGQQVTLSCSPISGHRSVSWYQQTPGQGLQFLFEYFSETQRNKGNFPGRFSGRQFSNSRSEMNVSTLELGDSALYLCASSTSGGYEQFFGPGTRLTVL.

In its sample, this clone was seen a few times. The J gene is TRBJ1-1, the V gene TRBV11-2; D is possibly TRBD1 (6 bases). The CDR3 contains 14 residues. The germline V gene encodes CDR1 SGHAT and CDR2 FQNNGV. V shed 3 bases and J shed 4 bases, with 12 bases lying between them. The CDR3 region is CASSFAQGSTEAFF. CDR3 nucleotide sequence: TGTGCCAGCAGCTTTGCCCAGGGGAGCACTGAAGCTTTCTTT. Combining the CDR3 with reference TRBV11-2 and TRBJ1-1 gives the whole variable domain EAGVAQSPRYKIIEKRQSVAFWCNPISGHATLYWYQQILGQGPKLLIQFQNNGVVDDSQLPKDRFSAERLKGVDSTLKIQPAKLEDSAVYLCASSFAQGSTEAFFGQGTRLTVV.

This chain links TRBV4-1 with TRBJ2-1; D is possibly TRBD1 (5 bases). Trimming stripped 5 bases from V and 0 bases from J, with 8 bases between. This CDR3 has 14 residues. Germline CDR1 reads MGHRA; CDR2 reads YSYEKL. CDR3 nucleotides: TGCGCCAGCAGCGGGGCCAGCTCCTACAATGAGCAGTTCTTC. It codes for CASSGASSYNEQFF.

The gene calls are TRBV19 and TRBJ1-1, with 8 nucleotides matching TRBD1. CDR3 length: 14 amino acids. V was clipped by 4 bases and J by 8 bases; unmatched bases: 9. Germline assignment: CDR1 LNHDA and CDR2 SQIVND (reference sequence). The DNA for the CDR3 is TGTGCCAGTAGTAGAGGACAGGGCAATCAAGAAGCTTTCTTT. It specifies CASSRGQGNQEAFF.

The rearrangement joins TRBV7-8 to TRBJ2-2; tentative D call: TRBD1 (5 bases). Germline CDR1 is SGHVS and CDR2 is FQNEAQ. The CDR3 loop spans 13 amino acids. The germline V and J ends were trimmed by 8 bases and 7 bases, with 14 bases remaining between them. The CDR3 sequence is CASEPQGIGELFF. As DNA, the CDR3 is TGTGCCAGCGAACCCCAGGGTATCGGGGAGCTGTTTTTT.

The chain carries TRBV5-1 and TRBJ2-2; the D gene is possibly TRBD2 (5 bases). The CDR3 has 15 amino acids. The V end lost 0 bases, the J end lost 0 bases, and 6 bases lay between the germline ends. The germline V gene has CDR1 SGHRS and CDR2 YFSETQ. The CDR3 loop is CASSLGTSNTGELFF. CDR3 in DNA: TGCGCCAGCAGCTTGGGGACTTCGAACACCGGGGAGCTGTTTTTT.

This chain connects TRBV30 to TRBJ2-3; no reliable D call. With 0 bases removed from V and 2 bases from J, the gap between germline ends came to 12 bases. Germline CDR1 is GTSNPN and CDR2 is SVGIG (reference sequence). This CDR3 is 15 amino acids long. The CDR3 DNA sequence: TGTGCCTGGAGTGTAACCCTGCTACCCACAGATACGCAGTATTTT. It yields the protein CAWSVTLLPTDTQYF.

The chain uses TRBV7-9 and TRBJ2-3; TRBD2 matches 7 bases. Germline CDR1 is SEHNR and CDR2 is FQNEAQ (reference sequence). CDR3 length: 17 residues. V lost 5 bases to trimming and J lost 0 bases; unmatched junction nucleotides: 11. The DNA for the CDR3 is TGTGCCAGCAGCCCAGGAGACGGGGGGTCTAGCACAGATACGCAGTATTTT. Protein sequence: CASSPGDGGSSTDTQYF.

The chain carries TRBV7-8 and TRBJ2-5; D is possibly TRBD1 (7 bases). Germline CDR1 is SGHVS and CDR2 is FQNEAQ. The CDR3 has 20 amino acids. With 0 bases removed from V and 4 bases from J, the gap between germline ends came to 27 bases. CDR3 residues: CASSLAAAGQGGPKVETQYF. The CDR3 DNA reads as TGTGCCAGCAGCTTAGCCGCCGCGGGACAAGGGGGCCCAAAAGTAGAGACCCAGTACTTC.

This chain connects TRBV7-2 to TRBJ1-3, with unresolved D. Germline lookup yields CDR1 SGHTA and CDR2 FQGNSA. CDR3 size: 15 residues. V dropped 1 base and J dropped 2 bases, with 9 bases sitting between them. The CDR3 region has the DNA TGTGCCAGCAGCTTAGAAAGCACGGCTGGAAACACCATATATTTT. Translating it yields CASSLESTAGNTIYF.

V is TRBV6-4 and J is TRBJ1-2; D uncertain. The CDR3 sequence is 13 residues long. Trimming removed 3 bases at V and 6 bases at J, with 11 bases between. Germline CDR1 MRHNA, CDR2 SNTAGT. CDR3 DNA sequence: TGTGCCAGCAGTGATGGACTTACGGATGGCTACACCTTC. Protein: CASSDGLTDGYTF.

The chain carries TRBV27 and TRBJ2-2; D perhaps matches TRBD1 (6 bases). In germline, CDR1 is MNHEY, CDR2 SMNVEV (reference sequence). This CDR3 has 13 amino acids. Trimming removed 6 bases at V and 4 bases at J, with 9 bases between. CDR3 region: CASRGTSTGELFF. The CDR3 nucleotides read TGTGCCAGCAGGGGGACATCCACCGGGGAGCTGTTTTTT.

This chain uses TRBV5-1 with TRBJ1-4, with 7 bases lining up with TRBD1. CDR1 SGHRS and CDR2 YFSETQ come from the germline V gene. This CDR3 is built from 14 residues. V shed 0 bases, J shed 8 bases, and the junction held 4 bases outside the gene matches. CDR3 DNA: TGCGCCAGCAGCTTGGCAGGGGGTGGCGAAAAACTGTTTTTT. Translated, it gives CASSLAGGGEKLFF.

The chain recombines TRBV6-1 with TRBJ2-7; a possible D gene is TRBD2 (5 bases). Germline lookup yields CDR1 MNHNS and CDR2 SASEGT. This CDR3 has 16 amino acids. Trimming removed 1 base at V and 1 base at J, with 14 bases between. The CDR3 DNA is TGTGCCAGCAGTGAAGTCCGGGGAGCGGAATCCTACGAGCAGTACGTC. Residues: CASSEVRGAESYEQYV.

CDR3 in DNA: TGTGCCAGCAGCCCCTTACAGGGGCAATATCAGCCCCAGCATTTT. It codes for CASSPLQGQYQPQHF. The chain employs TRBV7-2 and TRBJ1-5; TRBD1 aligns across 7 bases. The length of the CDR3 is 15 residues. The ends lost 5 bases at V and 5 bases at J; junction bases unmatched: 9. Germline lookup yields CDR1 SGHTA and CDR2 FQGNSA. Together with reference TRBV7-2 and TRBJ1-5, the CDR3 gives the full variable domain: GAGVSQSPSNKVTEKGKDVELRCDPISGHTALYWYRQSLGQGLEFLIYFQGNSAPDKSGLPSDRFSAERTGGSVSTLTIQRTQQEDSAVYLCASSPLQGQYQPQHFGDGTRLSIL.

V is TRBV11-1 and J is TRBJ2-5, with TRBD2 as a possible D gene (6 bases). The germline CDR1 and CDR2 sequences are SGHAT and FQDESV (reference sequence). The CDR3 sequence is 13 residues long. V lost 3 bases and J lost 3, with 8 bases in between. CDR3 nucleotide sequence: TGTGCCAGCAGCTTCGGCGGGGAAGAGACCCAGTACTTC. This codes for CASSFGGEETQYF.

The V gene is TRBV9, the J gene TRBJ2-3; tentative D call: TRBD2 (7 bases). Germline V gene lookup returns CDR1 SGDLS and CDR2 YYNGEE. V was clipped by 4 bases and J by 7 bases, with 19 bases between them. The CDR3 contains 15 residues. The CDR3 nucleotides read TGTGCCAGCAGCCCACGGGGGGCCGATACATATACGCAGTATTTT. Translation gives CASSPRGADTYTQYF.

The chain links TRBV5-1 to TRBJ1-6; 10 nucleotides align to TRBD1. Germline V gives CDR1 SGHRS, CDR2 YFSETQ. V trimming: 0 bases; J trimming: 9 bases; junction bases outside the gene matches: 6. This CDR3 is 16 amino acids long. CDR3 DNA sequence: TGCGCCAGCAGCTTGGAGACAGGGGGCAACGGTTCACCCCTCCACTTT. Its translation: CASSLETGGNGSPLHF.

The chain combines TRBV15 with TRBJ1-1; no reliable D call. The V gene's germline CDR1 is LNHNV and CDR2 YYDKDF (reference sequence). V was shortened by 1 base and J by 6 bases, with 9 bases between the two germline ends. The CDR3 runs 13 residues. CDR3 nucleotides: TGTGCCACCAGCAGAGGGCTAACCCCTGAAGCTTTCTTT. It encodes CATSRGLTPEAFF.